This TCR beta chain was identified during a study of regulatory T cells in long-lasting Graves disease. Study-level background: For under 3 months, newly diagnosed Graves' patients had been taking antithyroid drugs.

Germline lookup yields CDR1 SGHRS and CDR2 YFSETQ. The CDR3 contains 15 residues. Time point reported: newly diagnosed GD, antithyroid drugs for less than 3 months. The TCR library used RNA extracted from PBMCs. The TCR beta library used iRepertoire HTBI primers with Arm-PCR amplification of CDR3. TCRdb analysed the multiplex PCR reads with MiXCR anew, one entry per CDR3 protein. The repertoire holds some 250,000 distinct CDR3 sequences, around 19% seen once, with 12% to 15% in the top ten. Study-wide findings and caveats: There were preferences for TRBV28, TRBJ1-2 and TRBJ2-5 in persistent disease. TCR diversity was lower in persistent Graves' patients (versus newly diagnosed ones).

This clonotype was observed at least ten times. Its specificity is unknown. Germline and junction disagree at one end, which may indicate a read error. These sequences were also reported in another study, on T cells in Graves' hyperthyroidism and ophthalmopathy. That source notes: Lactation, pregnancy, other autoimmune disease or uncontrolled infection led to exclusion of patients.

The receptor's source is a woman aged 25 to 39 with Graves disease. This specimen was peripheral blood mononuclear cells (PBMCs), taken at new diagnosis, from a patient treated with antithyroid drugs. This rearrangement joins TRBV5-1 to TRBJ1-5; 9 bases align to TRBD1. CDR3 region: CASSLATGGSQPQHF. CDR3 bases: TGTGCCAGCAGCTTGGCCACAGGGGGCAGTCAGCCCCAGCATTTT.